This record covers a single T cell receptor (beta chain). Its antigen is not identified. The sample originates from a study of T-cell reconstitution after alpha-beta-depleted transplantation in children. Study results and limitations: Newly generated T cells supplied most T-cell counts and diversity one year post-transplant. Reportedly, only several hundred clones from non-depleted graft cells drove alpha-beta T-cell counts at about two months.

Germline values: CDR1 SGHRS, CDR2 YFSETQ. V lost 3 bases to trimming and J lost 1 base, with 10 bases between them. The CDR3 runs to 14 residues. Preparation of the TCRbeta library involved a method that used unique molecular identifiers. TCRdb fed the PCR reads into MiXCR, producing one record per CDR3 protein. This sample carries around 670,000 distinct CDR3 sequences, around 13% of them seen once, and the ten largest clones take about 0.77%. The V and J genes are TRBV5-1 and TRBJ2-5; D unclear. This receptor was taken from a girl aged 2 to 9 with congenital amegakaryocytic thrombocytopenia, due to receive a stem cell transplant. The input for sequencing was PBMCs, taken before TCRalphabeta/CD19-depleted stem cell transplant. CDR3 nucleotides: TGCGCCAGCAGCTCCTCTACCCTCCAAGAGACCCAGTACTTC. Protein sequence: CASSSSTLQETQYF.